The next 19 T cell receptor beta chains were all read from a single sample in a study of cytomegalovirus exposure and HLA in healthy donors. 60 Vbeta and 13 Jbeta primers were used in PCR. Some clones are missing from TCRdb's copy, which holds only in-frame ones; the method was immunoSEQ multiplex PCR. The sample lists 65,000 or so clones; 70% to 85% were seen once. Sequencing was carried out using PBMCs. The receptors derive from a woman aged 40 to 50 in good health and CMV-seropositive.

This clone was seen a few times. The chain links TRBV4-2 to TRBJ2-1, with D unclear. Germline V gives CDR1 LGHNA, CDR2 YNFKEQ. The CDR3 sequence is 11 residues long. Trimming cost V 5 bases and J 8 bases, with 7 bases left between them. The chain's CDR3 is CASSSPYEQFF. The CDR3 nucleotides read TGTGCCAGCAGCTCCCCTTATGAGCAGTTCTTC.

With respect to this clone: One end of the junction is discordant with germline, which a read error may explain. The chain joins TRBV7-9 to TRBJ1-4; D remains ambiguous. This CDR3 has 17 residues. The germline V gene has CDR1 SEHNR and CDR2 FQNEAQ (reference sequence). CDR3 in DNA: TGTTCCAGCAGCTTAAGTATACAACACGGGACTAATGAAAAACTGTTTTTT. Translation gives CSSSLSIQHGTNEKLFF.

The J gene is TRBJ2-1, the V gene TRBV2; 9 bases line up with TRBD1. Germline V gene sequence: CDR1 SNHLY, CDR2 FYNNEI. V was pared by 5 bases and J by 2 bases, with 4 bases of the junction left unmatched. CDR3 length: 15 residues. DNA for the CDR3: TGTGCCAGCAGTCCCGGGACAGGGCCCTACAATGAGCAGTTCTTC. This encodes CASSPGTGPYNEQFF.

The chain couples TRBV19 to TRBJ1-1; unclear D gene. V was clipped by 9 bases and J by 1 base, with 15 bases between them. This CDR3 region has 14 residues. Looked up from germline, CDR1 is LNHDA and CDR2 is SQIVND (reference sequence). The CDR3 bases are TGTGCCAGCGAGGGAGGGCCTACGAACACTGAAGCTTTCTTT. It specifies CASEGGPTNTEAFF.

The chain is built from TRBV7-6 and TRBJ2-7; D is ambiguous. The CDR3 covers 16 residues. The ends were cut back, 0 bases at V and 0 bases at J, with 12 bases in the middle. Looked up from germline, CDR1 is SGHVS and CDR2 is FNYEAQ. This chain's CDR3 is CASSLASTSSSYEQYF. The CDR3 nucleotides read TGTGCCAGCAGCTTAGCGTCGACATCGAGCTCCTACGAGCAGTACTTC.

This sequence joins TRBV19 and TRBJ1-3, with 12 bases fitting TRBD1. The CDR3 runs 16 residues. Germline-derived CDR1 and CDR2 are LNHDA and SQIVND (reference sequence). V trimming: 7 bases; J trimming: 4 bases; junction bases outside the gene matches: 8. CDR3: CASTLGQGASGNTIYF. CDR3 coding DNA: TGTGCCAGTACCCTGGGACAGGGGGCTTCGGGAAACACCATATATTTT.

The chain links TRBV5-1 to TRBJ2-2, with TRBD1 matching 7 bases. Germline assignment: CDR1 SGHRS and CDR2 YFSETQ. The ends lost 4 bases at V and 4 bases at J; junction bases unmatched: 7. The CDR3 is 15 residues long. CDR3 sequence reads: CASSPRQGSTGELFF. The CDR3 nucleotides read TGCGCCAGCAGCCCTCGACAGGGATCCACCGGGGAGCTGTTTTTT. Combining the CDR3 with reference TRBV5-1 and TRBJ2-2 gives the whole variable domain KAGVTQTPRYLIKTRGQQVTLSCSPISGHRSVSWYQQTPGQGLQFLFEYFSETQRNKGNFPGRFSGRQFSNSRSEMNVSTLELGDSALYLCASSPRQGSTGELFFGEGSRLTVL.

This clone is a singleton in its sample. This chain joins TRBV5-5 and TRBJ2-3, with a possible D match to TRBD2 (6 bases). The CDR3 runs to 13 residues. Germline CDR1 and CDR2: SGHKS and YYEKEE (reference sequence). Trimming took off 4 bases at V and 4 bases at J, with 10 bases between the two ends. CDR3 sequence reads: CASSLTSSDTQYF. As DNA, the CDR3 is TGTGCCAGCAGCCTTACTAGCTCAGATACGCAGTATTTT.

This chain joins TRBV5-1 and TRBJ2-5; the match to TRBD2 covers 9 bases. Germline V gene sequence: CDR1 SGHRS, CDR2 YFSETQ. The CDR3 loop spans 15 amino acids. V lost 2 bases to trimming and J lost 5 bases; unmatched junction nucleotides: 7. The CDR3 DNA reads TGCGCCAGCAGCTTTGGACTAGCGACGGGGGAGACCCAGTACTTC. It translates to CASSFGLATGETQYF.

The chain carries TRBV7-9 and TRBJ2-5; TRBD1 agrees at 12 bases. Germline loops: CDR1 SEHNR, CDR2 FQNEAQ (reference sequence). V gave up 5 bases and J gave up 4 bases; unmatched junction bases: 8. The CDR3 totals 16 residues. For the CDR3, the DNA is TGTGCCAGCAGCCACGGAGGGACAGGGGGCTTAGAGACCCAGTACTTC. This encodes CASSHGGTGGLETQYF.

V is TRBV7-2 and J is TRBJ1-5; D is ambiguous. The ends were cut back, 2 bases at V and 7 bases at J, with 12 bases in the middle. Germline V lookup: CDR1 SGHTA, CDR2 FQGNSA. This CDR3 comprises 14 residues. CDR3 loop: CASSLLGGEQPQHF. The CDR3 DNA follows: TGTGCCAGCAGCTTACTCGGCGGGGAACAGCCCCAGCATTTT.

This chain links TRBV7-3 with TRBJ2-5; 8 bases fit TRBD2. This CDR3 has 16 amino acids. Germline V gene sequence: CDR1 SGHTA, CDR2 FQGTGA. The V gene end was trimmed by 7 bases and the J gene end by 4 bases; junction bases not matched to a gene: 14. The CDR3 DNA reads as TGTGCCAGCAACCCTTCCTCCCGGGGGGGTGGAGAGACCCAGTACTTC. It yields the protein CASNPSSRGGGETQYF.

The count of this clone is one. The chain is built from TRBV5-5 and TRBJ1-3; D is perhaps TRBD1 (5 bases). Per the germline V gene, CDR1 is SGHKS and CDR2 is YYEKEE (reference sequence). V dropped 4 bases and J dropped 1 base, with 12 bases sitting between them. The CDR3 consists of 15 residues. For the CDR3, the DNA is TGTGCCAGCAGCCCCATGACAGCGTCTGGAAACACCATATATTTT. Protein: CASSPMTASGNTIYF.

Only a few counts were recorded for this clone. The chain joins TRBV6-1 to TRBJ1-5; TRBD1 aligns across 7 bases. The CDR3 runs 15 residues. J lost 6 bases, V lost 7 bases, and 12 bases had no gene match. CDR1 MNHNS and CDR2 SASEGT come from the germline V gene. Here the CDR3 DNA reads TGTGCCAGCATCCAAGACAGGGCTTTCAGTCAGCCCCAGCATTTT. Its translation is CASIQDRAFSQPQHF.

The chain links TRBV14 to TRBJ1-1, with D maybe TRBD1 (6 bases). Trimming took 3 bases from V and 1 from J, leaving 18 bases between them. CDR1 and CDR2 from the germline V gene are SGHDN and FVKESK. The CDR3 length is 17 residues. Here the CDR3 DNA reads TGTGCCAGCAGCCACGCATTGGGGGGGGCACCGAACACTGAAGCTTTCTTT. Translation: CASSHALGGAPNTEAFF.

The rearrangement uses TRBV5-1 and TRBJ1-3; 11 bases are shared with TRBD1. Trimming at V came to 2 bases and at J to 1 base, leaving 5 bases not matched to a gene. Per the germline V gene, CDR1 is SGHRS and CDR2 is YFSETQ. This CDR3 has 17 residues. The CDR3 coding sequence is TGCGCCAGCAGCTTTTCCGGGACAGGGGGATCTGGAAACACCATATATTTT. It is translated as CASSFSGTGGSGNTIYF.

The V call is TRBV6-5, the J call TRBJ2-3; 7 bases fit TRBD2. CDR3 length: 16 amino acids. Looked up from germline, CDR1 is MNHEY and CDR2 is SVGAGI. V lost 0 bases to trimming and J lost 7 bases; unmatched junction nucleotides: 10. The CDR3 DNA follows: TGTGCCAGCAGTTACTCGACCCTCAGACTAGCCCATACGCAGTATTTT. It specifies CASSYSTLRLAHTQYF.

V gene TRBV5-1 combines with J gene TRBJ2-3; 10 positions agree with TRBD1. V trimming: 4 bases; J trimming: 3 bases; junction bases outside the gene matches: 11. The CDR3 length is 17 residues. Per germline, CDR1 SGHRS and CDR2 YFSETQ. CDR3 amino acids: CASSREGTGVGTDTQYF. Written as DNA, the CDR3 is TGCGCCAGCAGCAGGGAAGGGACAGGGGTAGGAACAGATACGCAGTATTTT. The variable domain in full, completed from reference TRBV5-1 and TRBJ2-3, reads KAGVTQTPRYLIKTRGQQVTLSCSPISGHRSVSWYQQTPGQGLQFLFEYFSETQRNKGNFPGRFSGRQFSNSRSEMNVSTLELGDSALYLCASSREGTGVGTDTQYFGPGTRLTVL.

This chain links TRBV19 with TRBJ2-1, with a tentative D call TRBD2 (6 bases). V lost 7 bases to trimming and J lost 2 bases, with 21 bases between them. The CDR3 has 17 amino acids. Germline V gene sequence: CDR1 LNHDA, CDR2 SQIVND (reference sequence). The CDR3 region has the DNA TGTGCCAGTACTTTGGGGGGATTACCGCCGCCCTACAATGAGCAGTTCTTC. This translates into CASTLGGLPPPYNEQFF.